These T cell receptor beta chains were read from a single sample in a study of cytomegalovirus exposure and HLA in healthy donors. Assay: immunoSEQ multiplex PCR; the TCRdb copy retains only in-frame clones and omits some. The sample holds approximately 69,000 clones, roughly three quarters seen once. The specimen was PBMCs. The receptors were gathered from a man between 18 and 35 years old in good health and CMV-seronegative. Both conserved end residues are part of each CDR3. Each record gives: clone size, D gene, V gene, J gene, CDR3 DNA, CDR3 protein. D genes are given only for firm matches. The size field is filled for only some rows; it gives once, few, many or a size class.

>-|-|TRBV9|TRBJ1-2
TGTGCCAGCAGCCTCGGGAATAACTATGGCTACACCTTC
CASSLGNNYGYTF
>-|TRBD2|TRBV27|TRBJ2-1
TGTGCCAGCAGTTCTTTGCGGGGGGGCAATGAGCAGTTCTTC
CASSSLRGGNEQFF
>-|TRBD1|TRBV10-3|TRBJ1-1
TGTGCCATCGGGGGGACAGGGGGCGTCAACACTGAAGCTTTCTTT
CAIGGTGGVNTEAFF
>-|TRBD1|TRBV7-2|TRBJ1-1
TGTGCCAGCAGGCCGGACAGGGGGCTCCTGACTGAAGCTTTCTTT
CASRPDRGLLTEAFF
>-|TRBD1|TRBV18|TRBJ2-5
TGTGCCAGCTCACCAAAGGTTGGACAGGGTGGCGAGACCCAGTACTTC
CASSPKVGQGGETQYF
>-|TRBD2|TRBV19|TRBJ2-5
TGTGCCAGTAGTTATACGGGGGGTGAGACCCAGTACTTC
CASSYTGGETQYF
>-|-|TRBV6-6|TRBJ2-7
TGTGCCAGCAGTTATGAAGAAAGAGGGGGATCGTACGAGCAGTACTTC
CASSYEERGGSYEQYF
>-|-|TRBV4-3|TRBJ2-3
TGCGCCAGCAGCCGAACACCTACGGGGGTGACAGATACGCAGTATTTT
CASSRTPTGVTDTQYF
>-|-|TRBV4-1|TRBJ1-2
TGCGCCAGCAGCCAACTGGAGGGGATAAGTGCTGGCTACACCTTC
CASSQLEGISAGYTF
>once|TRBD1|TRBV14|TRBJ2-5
TGTGCCAGCAGCCGTGGGACAGGCCGTCAAGAGACCCAGTACTTC
CASSRGTGRQETQYF
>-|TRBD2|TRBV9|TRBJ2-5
TGTGCCAGCAGCGTGGGACTAGCGGGGGGAGAGACCCAGTACTTC
CASSVGLAGGETQYF
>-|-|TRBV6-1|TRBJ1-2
TGTGCCAGCACTACGGGACAAACCTATGGCTACACCTTC
CASTTGQTYGYTF
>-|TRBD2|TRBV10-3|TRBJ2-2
TGTGCCATCAGTGAACTAGCGGGGGACACCGGGGAGCTGTTTTTT
CAISELAGDTGELFF
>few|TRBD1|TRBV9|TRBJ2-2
TGTGCCAGCAGCGGACTGACCGGGACAGGGACGAACACCGGGGAGCTGTTTTTT
CASSGLTGTGTNTGELFF
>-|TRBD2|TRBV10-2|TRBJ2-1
TGCGCCAGCAGTGAGTCTATAGCGGGGGGGCCCCCCTACAATGAGCAGTTCTTC
CASSESIAGGPPYNEQFF
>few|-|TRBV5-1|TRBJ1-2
TGCGCCAGCAGCTTGGACGGAGACTATGGCTACACCTTC
CASSLDGDYGYTF
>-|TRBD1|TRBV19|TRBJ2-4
TGTGCCAGTTCGGGACAGGGGGCGTCAAACATTCAGTACTTC
CASSGQGASNIQYF
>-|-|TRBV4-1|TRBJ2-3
TGCGCCAGCAGCCTCGGACTGGTGAGCACAGATACGCAGTATTTT
CASSLGLVSTDTQYF
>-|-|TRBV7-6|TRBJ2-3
TGTGCCAGCAGCTTAGGAACTGGGCGCACAGATACGCAGTATTTT
CASSLGTGRTDTQYF
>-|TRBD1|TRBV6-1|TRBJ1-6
TGTGCCAGCAGTGAAAGAGGACAGGGGTATTCACCCCTCCACTTT
CASSERGQGYSPLHF
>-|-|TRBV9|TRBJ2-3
TGTGCCAGCAGCGTCGCTAAGCTGGATACGCAGTATTTT
CASSVAKLDTQYF
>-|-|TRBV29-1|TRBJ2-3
TGCAGCGTTGAAGGAGACAGCTCAGATACGCAGTATTTT
CSVEGDSSDTQYF
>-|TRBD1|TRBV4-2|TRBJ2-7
TGTGCCAGCAGCCAAGATAAGATGGACAGGGGCGAGCAGTACTTC
CASSQDKMDRGEQYF
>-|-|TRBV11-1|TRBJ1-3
TGTGCCAGCAGCTTGTCGTCCTCTTCCTCTGGAAACACCATATATTTT
CASSLSSSSSGNTIYF
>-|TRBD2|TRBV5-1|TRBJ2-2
TGCGCCAGCAGCGATCTAGCGGGAGGTATCACCGGGGAGCTGTTTTTT
CASSDLAGGITGELFF
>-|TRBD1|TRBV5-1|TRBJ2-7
TGCGCCAGCACCCCCGGGACAGGGGCCTACGAGCAGTACTTC
CASTPGTGAYEQYF
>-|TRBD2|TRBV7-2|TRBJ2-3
TGTGCCAGCAGCTCAGCACAACTAGCGGGGGTACCTCATACGCAGTATTTT
CASSSAQLAGVPHTQYF
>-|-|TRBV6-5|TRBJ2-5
TGTGCCAGCAGTTACTCTAACCAAGAGACCCAGTACTTC
CASSYSNQETQYF
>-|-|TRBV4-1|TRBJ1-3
TGCGCCAGCAGCCAGATACCCGTCAGGATCCGCTCTGGAAACACCATATATTTT
CASSQIPVRIRSGNTIYF
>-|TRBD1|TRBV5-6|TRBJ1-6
TGTGCCAGCAGCTTGACAACAGGGGTTTATAATTCACCCCTCCACTTT
CASSLTTGVYNSPLHF
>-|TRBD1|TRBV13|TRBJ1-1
TGTGCCAGCAGTGACCCGGGGACAGCGAACACTGAAGCTTTCTTT
CASSDPGTANTEAFF
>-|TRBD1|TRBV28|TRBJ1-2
TGTGCCAGCAGTTTCCAATGGGACAGCTATGGCTACACCTTC
CASSFQWDSYGYTF
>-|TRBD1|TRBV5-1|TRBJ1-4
TGCGCCAGCAGCTTACGGACAGGGGGCGATGAAAAACTGTTTTTT
CASSLRTGGDEKLFF
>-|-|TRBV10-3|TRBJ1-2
TGTGCCATCAGTGAGTCGAGTGACTATGGCTACACCTTC
CAISESSDYGYTF
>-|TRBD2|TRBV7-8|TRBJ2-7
TGTGCCAGCAGTAGACTAGCGGGGAACGCTGAGTACTTC
CASSRLAGNAEYF
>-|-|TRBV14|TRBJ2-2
TGTGCCAGCAGCCAGGAAGCTAGTTTAAACACCGGGGAGCTGTTTTTT
CASSQEASLNTGELFF
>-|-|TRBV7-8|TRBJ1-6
TGTGCCAGCAGCTTTCGGACGGGATATAATTCACCCCTCCACTTT
CASSFRTGYNSPLHF
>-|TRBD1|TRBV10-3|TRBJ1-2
TGTGCCATCACTGGCAGGGGGCGCGAAGGTGGCTATGGCTACACCTTC
CAITGRGREGGYGYTF
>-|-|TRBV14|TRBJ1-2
TGTGCCAGCAGCCAAGCCGGACAAGGCAGGGATGGCTACACCTTC
CASSQAGQGRDGYTF
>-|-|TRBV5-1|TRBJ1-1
TGCGCCAGCAGGCTTACAGAACTTAACACTGAAGCTTTCTTT
CASRLTELNTEAFF
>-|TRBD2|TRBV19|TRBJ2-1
TGTGCCAGTAGTCGCCTCGGGACTAGCGGGGGGAATGAGCAGTTCTTC
CASSRLGTSGGNEQFF
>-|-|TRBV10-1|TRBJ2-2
TGCGCCAGCAGGCGGGACAGATCGAACACCGGGGAGCTGTTTTTT
CASRRDRSNTGELFF
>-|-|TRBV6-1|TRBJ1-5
TGTGCCAGCAGTGAAATGTGGGGGCAGGGGAGTCAGCCCCAGCATTTT
CASSEMWGQGSQPQHF
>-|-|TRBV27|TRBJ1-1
TGTGCCAGCAGTTTATACCACCGACAGCCCCGCGGAAACACTGAAGCTTTCTTT
CASSLYHRQPRGNTEAFF
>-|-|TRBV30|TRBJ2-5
TGTGCCTGGTCCTTCCAAGAGACCCAGTACTTC
CAWSFQETQYF
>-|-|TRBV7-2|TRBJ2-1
TGTGCCAGCAGCTTAGCAACTGGCTACTACAACAATGAGCAGTTCTTC
CASSLATGYYNNEQFF
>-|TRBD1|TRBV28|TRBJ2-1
TGTGCCAGCAGTTTAGGGGGGACAGGGGTGCGGGATGAGCAGTTCTTC
CASSLGGTGVRDEQFF
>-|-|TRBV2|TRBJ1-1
TGTGCCAGCAGTGGGCAGTCGAACACTGAAGCTTTCTTT
CASSGQSNTEAFF
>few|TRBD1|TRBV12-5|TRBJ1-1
TGTGCTAGTGGTTTGCCCGGACAGGGGGCTGAAGCTTTCTTT
CASGLPGQGAEAFF
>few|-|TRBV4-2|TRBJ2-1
TGTGCCAGCAGCGTAACTCCGGGACTCTACAATGAGCAGTTCTTC
CASSVTPGLYNEQFF